This T cell receptor beta chain comes out of a study of early T cells in non-severe SARS-CoV-2 infection. Study in general: Bulk RNA from unsorted whole blood was sequenced; chains were unpaired. Study-wide points: Matches to VDJdb favored anti-spike CD8 responses and missed private and CD4 specificities.

Comment on this clonotype: Its antigen is unknown.

In the library, individual cDNA molecules carried attached unique molecular identifiers. MiXCR, applied by TCRdb to the 5' RACE reads, yields one record per CDR3 protein. The sample includes about 100,000 distinct CDR3 sequences, around 14% seen only once; the top ten take under 2.5%. The CDR3 has 14 residues. The germline V and J ends were trimmed by 6 bases and 2 bases, with 14 bases remaining between them. Germline V CDR1 and CDR2: SQVTM, ANQGSEA. The chain joins TRBV29-1 to TRBJ1-3; D is uncertain. The sequencing sample was made of whole blood. This clonotype was obtained from an adult who was a healthcare worker with PCR-confirmed SARS-CoV-2 infection or an uninfected control (not recorded which). The CDR3 nucleotides read TGCAGCGTGAAGACCCCAGACACTGGAAACACCATATATTTT. Its protein is CSVKTPDTGNTIYF.